This TCR beta chain was found in a study of vaccination and CD4 T cells after COVID-19. Study in general: Each participant was administered two doses of a vaccine, which was either BNT162b2 or mRNA-1273.

The sample's time point: late sampling 161 to 241 days after vaccination in three convalescent patients. TCRdb re-called the PCR reads with MiXCR, one entry per CDR3 protein. The table has tens of thousands of distinct CDR3 sequences, roughly 50% seen once; the top ten hold 5.8%. Germline loops: CDR1 SQVTM, CDR2 ANQGSEA. V was clipped by 3 bases and J by 6 bases, with 21 bases between them. The CDR3 length is 16 residues. The sample consisted of CD4+ T cells from blood, taken about 7 months after SARS-CoV-2 vaccination. The origin of this receptor is a human donor who had recovered from COVID-19. This chain joins TRBV29-1 and TRBJ2-1, with a possible D match to TRBD1 (5 bases). The CDR3 DNA reads TGCAGCGTTGACTCTCGCCAGGGTCAAATTCTCAATGAGCAGTTCTTC. It is translated as CSVDSRQGQILNEQFF.